This T cell receptor (beta chain) was sequenced in a study of blood T cell repertoires in COVID-19 (TCRdb year 2020). With respect to the entire study: Samples from collaborators originated in the United States, Italy and Spain and spanned both the acute and convalescent phases of COVID-19. The prospective study material was composed of cDNA or gDNA derived from T cells, B-cell-depleted T cells, or PBMCs. Subjects who had been exposed to COVID-19, were actively infected with it, or had recovered from it provided the deeply sampled blood TCRbeta repertoires that made up the dataset. The repertoires were released in a freely available public database intended as a resource for research on the immune response to SARS-CoV-2. Samples were obtained from the ongoing ImmuneRACE study (first 160 participants) and from 1,254 subjects provided by 6 global collaborators. Nearly every sample came with metadata listing a de-identified subject ID, COVID-19 status, age in years and sex. HLA class I and class II types, where available, came from metadata supplied by the sample provider rather than from assay-based typing.

Results and caveats for the whole study, not just this receptor: The amount of clinical and demographic metadata varied by source and participant and was provided uncurated.

TCRbeta CDR3 regions were amplified from genomic DNA using the immunoSEQ Assay, a bias-controlled multiplex PCR. The source study handled its data this way. Nucleated cell counts per sample were estimated from amplification of reference gene primers within the assay. Sequence reads were collapsed and filtered to measure the absolute abundance of every unique TCRbeta CDR3 rearrangement. For each sample, productive Simpson clonality was calculated by taking the square root of Simpson's diversity index across productive rearrangements. In TCRdb, the immuneACCESS table is reduced to in-frame sequences with V and J assigned. These tables do not hold every clone; where another copy was compared, an unresolved V gene accounts for under half, and the others remain unexplained. V, J and clone size are those of that table, while D and trimming were read from the DNA. Counted in this sample were 200,000 or so clones; roughly 87% of them appeared once. The ten top clones hold under 2.5% of the sample.

Reading the germline V gene gives CDR1 MDHEN and CDR2 SYDVKM. From cysteine to phenylalanine, the CDR3 is 14 amino acids long. The sequence is cut down to CDR3 DNA, 42 bases in frame from base 1. V was cut back by 3 bases and J by 5 bases, leaving a gap of 14 bases between them. Each collaborating institution followed its own protocols to collect whole blood in K2EDTA tubes. For TCRbeta analysis, collaborator samples were shipped as frozen whole blood, as isolated PBMCs, or as DNA extracted from either sample type. On this clone itself: The target of this receptor is not known. Per-base quality was not reported, and no clone a single base away is much larger than it.

The source material was peripheral blood. The TCR comes from a man in his forties or fifties with active or convalescent COVID-19. Rearrangement joined TRBV28 to TRBJ2-7; a tentative D call is TRBD1 (6 bases match). The DNA sequence is TGTGCCAGCAGTTTCCGAGGGGGTCCCCACGAGCAGTACTTC. This is translated as CASSFRGGPHEQYF.